The 2 T cell receptor beta chains below all came from one sample that was sequenced in a study of T-cell memory formation after mild COVID-19. TCRdb fed the 5' RACE reads into MiXCR, producing one record per CDR3 protein. There are more than 35,000 distinct CDR3 sequences in the sample; 6.1% occur only once, and about 0.81% lies in the top ten. Sequenced: PBMCs or a T cell subset sorted from them (not recorded which). Receptors originate from an adult who had mild COVID-19 (a few samples of this study predate the infection). Cell type and time point are not known.

CDR3 region: CASSLGGGPTSYEQYF. The CDR3 nucleotides are TGCGCCAGCAGCTTGGGCGGGGGTCCGACGTCCTACGAGCAGTACTTC. This chain joins TRBV5-1 and TRBJ2-7; 7 positions match TRBD2. This CDR3 contains 16 residues. Germline loops: CDR1 SGHRS, CDR2 YFSETQ. The trim removed 0 bases at V and 1 base at J, leaving 7 bases unmatched.

This clonotype was recorded at least ten times. The rearrangement uses TRBV15 and TRBJ2-5, with D maybe TRBD1 (5 bases). V dropped 0 bases and J dropped 2 bases, with 10 bases sitting between them. Germline CDR1 LNHNV, CDR2 YYDKDF (reference sequence). The CDR3 length is 15 residues. The CDR3 sequence: CATSRDLTEQETQYF. CDR3 bases: TGTGCCACCAGCAGAGATCTGACAGAACAAGAGACCCAGTACTTC.